Sequencing of this T cell receptor (beta chain) was carried out in a study of control samples from healthy donors and cancer patients. Sequencing used immunoSEQ multiplex PCR; TCRdb keeps in-frame clones, though not all of them. The table lists approximately 68,000 clones, 75% to 85% of them singletons. CDR1 KGHDR and CDR2 SFDVKD come from the germline V gene. The CDR3 sequence is 13 residues long. V gave up 5 bases and J gave up 5 bases, with 10 bases separating them. Sequenced material: blood. This rearrangement joins TRBV24-1 to TRBJ2-3, with a tentative D call TRBD1 (6 bases). The TCR sequence derives from a man in his 60s in good health. The CDR3 protein is CATSGYREDTQYF. Here the CDR3 DNA reads TGTGCCACCAGTGGCTACAGGGAAGATACGCAGTATTTT.